The 13 T cell receptor beta chains reported below all come from one sample, sequenced in a study of blood T cells in healthy people across ages. For the second PCR, which ran for about 7 to 11 cycles, a sample-barcoded 5' primer and a J-beta primer mix were used. From the 5' RACE reads, TCRdb called clonotypes with MiXCR, one entry per CDR3 protein. The repertoire has more than 1.4 million distinct CDR3 sequences, roughly 40% of them found once; the top ten carry under 8%. The sequenced material came from blood. The source is a woman aged 18-29 years in good health.

V and J are TRBV29-1 and TRBJ1-1, with unresolved D. V gave up 5 bases and J gave up 0 bases, with 7 bases separating them. The CDR3 runs 12 residues. CDR1 SQVTM and CDR2 ANQGSEA come from the germline V gene. CDR3 sequence: CSVRRLNTEAFF. The CDR3 coding sequence is TGCAGCGTTAGGAGATTGAACACTGAAGCTTTCTTT.

This chain uses TRBV12-3 or TRBV12-4 with TRBJ2-1; 7 bases line up with TRBD2. V was clipped by 4 bases and J by 5 bases; unmatched bases: 8. The CDR3 is 15 residues long. The CDR3 nucleotides read TGTGCCAGCAGTTACCGGGGGGAGCCCAACAATGAGCAGTTCTTC. This codes for CASSYRGEPNNEQFF.

This clonotype has at least ten counts. The rearrangement links TRBV2 to TRBJ2-1, with TRBD2 matching over 7 bases. CDR1 is SNHLY, CDR2 FYNNEI, per germline. The V and J ends lost 4 bases and 1 base, in that order; junction bases with no gene match: 4. The CDR3 is made up of 15 amino acids. CDR3 protein: CASSALADSYNEQFF. The CDR3, as DNA: TGTGCCAGCAGTGCGCTAGCGGATTCCTACAATGAGCAGTTCTTC.

The chain joins TRBV11-2 to TRBJ2-5, with TRBD2 matching 9 bases. Unmatched junction bases numbered 10, after V lost 4 bases and J lost 4 bases. CDR1 is SGHAT and CDR2 is FQNNGV in the germline V gene. The CDR3 runs 16 residues. This CDR3 is CASSSLRGGAGETQYF. The CDR3 DNA follows: TGTGCCAGCAGCTCCCTTCGCGGGGGGGCGGGAGAGACCCAGTACTTC.

The J gene is TRBJ2-1, the V gene TRBV2; 9 nucleotides align to TRBD2. The trim removed 5 bases at V and 0 bases at J, leaving 5 bases unmatched. Germline CDR1 SNHLY, CDR2 FYNNEI. The CDR3 length is 16 residues. This chain's CDR3 is CASSRASGNSYNEQFF. The DNA of the CDR3 is TGTGCCAGCAGTAGGGCTAGCGGGAACTCCTACAATGAGCAGTTCTTC.

The gene calls are TRBV7-3 and TRBJ2-7; TRBD2 aligns across 14 bases. Trimming cost V 2 bases and J 0 bases; bases outside gene matches: 6. Germline-derived CDR1 and CDR2 are SGHTA and FQGTGA. This CDR3 is built from 18 residues. Here the CDR3 reads CASSLGPTSGGASYEQYF. DNA of the CDR3: TGTGCCAGCAGCTTAGGGCCGACTAGCGGGGGGGCCTCCTACGAGCAGTACTTC. The whole variable domain, remainder taken from reference TRBV7-3 and TRBJ2-7, is GAGVSQTPSNKVTEKGKYVELRCDPISGHTALYWYRQSLGQGPEFLIYFQGTGAADDSGLPNDRFFAVRPEGSVSTLKIQRTERGDSAVYLCASSLGPTSGGASYEQYFGPGTRLTVT.

The chain combines TRBV3-1 with TRBJ1-2; maybe TRBD1 (5 bases). V was trimmed by 0 bases and J by 4 bases, leaving 18 bases between them. The CDR3 loop spans 17 amino acids. Germline loops: CDR1 LGHDT, CDR2 YNNKEL (reference sequence). Here the CDR3 DNA reads TGTGCCAGCAGCCAAGATCGCTCCGGGGGGGGAGGCTATGGCTACACCTTC. It yields the protein CASSQDRSGGGGYGYTF.

This clonotype turned up a few times. This chain links TRBV5-1 with TRBJ2-1, with 12 bases aligning to TRBD1. There are 17 residues in the CDR3. J was trimmed by 9 bases and V by 4 bases; bases with no gene match: 14. The germline CDR1 and CDR2 sequences are SGHRS and YFSETQ. This chain's CDR3 is CASSLLTGTGGRGEQFF. The DNA of the CDR3 is TGCGCCAGCAGCCTGTTAACTGGGACAGGGGGCCGGGGTGAGCAGTTCTTC.

The chain recombines TRBV4-1 with TRBJ2-7, with D hard to call. Per the germline V gene, CDR1 is MGHRA and CDR2 is YSYEKL. The CDR3 is made up of 16 amino acids. V shed 8 bases and J shed 4 bases, with 24 bases lying between them. CDR3 sequence reads: CASGKSDGDPEYEQYF. CDR3 DNA sequence: TGCGCCAGCGGAAAGTCTGACGGAGACCCCGAGTACGAGCAGTACTTC.

The gene calls are TRBV6-5 and TRBJ1-3; D not certain. This CDR3 has 13 residues. The germline V and J ends were trimmed by 2 bases and 4 bases, with 6 bases remaining between them. Germline CDR1 and CDR2: MNHEY and SVGAGI. The CDR3 reads CASSYPGGNTIYF. The DNA of the CDR3 is TGTGCCAGCAGTTACCCCGGGGGAAACACCATATATTTT.

This clonotype was counted a few times. The chain has TRBV7-2 and TRBJ2-3; TRBD2 matches at 8 bases. V gave up 2 bases and J gave up 2 bases; unmatched junction bases: 9. There are 17 residues in the CDR3. Germline V gene lookup returns CDR1 SGHTA and CDR2 FQGNSA. CDR3 coding DNA: TGTGCCAGCAGCTTAAGGGGAGCGGGAGCCGCCACAGATACGCAGTATTTT. It specifies CASSLRGAGAATDTQYF.

The chain combines TRBV6-1 with TRBJ1-6, with D hard to call. There are 13 residues in the CDR3. Trimming took off 1 base at V and 8 bases at J, with 6 bases between the two ends. Looked up from germline, CDR1 is MNHNS and CDR2 is SASEGT. CDR3 residues: CASSEVPYSPLHF. CDR3 bases: TGTGCCAGCAGTGAAGTTCCTTATTCACCCCTCCACTTT.

The sample holds a few counts of this clonotype. The gene calls are TRBV5-1 and TRBJ2-1, with 9 bases matching TRBD1. This CDR3 has 15 residues. J was trimmed by 7 bases and V by 1 base; bases with no gene match: 6. Germline CDR1 SGHRS, CDR2 YFSETQ. Here the CDR3 DNA reads TGCGCCAGCAGCTTGCAAACACAGGGGGCAAATGAGCAGTTCTTC. Its translation is CASSLQTQGANEQFF.